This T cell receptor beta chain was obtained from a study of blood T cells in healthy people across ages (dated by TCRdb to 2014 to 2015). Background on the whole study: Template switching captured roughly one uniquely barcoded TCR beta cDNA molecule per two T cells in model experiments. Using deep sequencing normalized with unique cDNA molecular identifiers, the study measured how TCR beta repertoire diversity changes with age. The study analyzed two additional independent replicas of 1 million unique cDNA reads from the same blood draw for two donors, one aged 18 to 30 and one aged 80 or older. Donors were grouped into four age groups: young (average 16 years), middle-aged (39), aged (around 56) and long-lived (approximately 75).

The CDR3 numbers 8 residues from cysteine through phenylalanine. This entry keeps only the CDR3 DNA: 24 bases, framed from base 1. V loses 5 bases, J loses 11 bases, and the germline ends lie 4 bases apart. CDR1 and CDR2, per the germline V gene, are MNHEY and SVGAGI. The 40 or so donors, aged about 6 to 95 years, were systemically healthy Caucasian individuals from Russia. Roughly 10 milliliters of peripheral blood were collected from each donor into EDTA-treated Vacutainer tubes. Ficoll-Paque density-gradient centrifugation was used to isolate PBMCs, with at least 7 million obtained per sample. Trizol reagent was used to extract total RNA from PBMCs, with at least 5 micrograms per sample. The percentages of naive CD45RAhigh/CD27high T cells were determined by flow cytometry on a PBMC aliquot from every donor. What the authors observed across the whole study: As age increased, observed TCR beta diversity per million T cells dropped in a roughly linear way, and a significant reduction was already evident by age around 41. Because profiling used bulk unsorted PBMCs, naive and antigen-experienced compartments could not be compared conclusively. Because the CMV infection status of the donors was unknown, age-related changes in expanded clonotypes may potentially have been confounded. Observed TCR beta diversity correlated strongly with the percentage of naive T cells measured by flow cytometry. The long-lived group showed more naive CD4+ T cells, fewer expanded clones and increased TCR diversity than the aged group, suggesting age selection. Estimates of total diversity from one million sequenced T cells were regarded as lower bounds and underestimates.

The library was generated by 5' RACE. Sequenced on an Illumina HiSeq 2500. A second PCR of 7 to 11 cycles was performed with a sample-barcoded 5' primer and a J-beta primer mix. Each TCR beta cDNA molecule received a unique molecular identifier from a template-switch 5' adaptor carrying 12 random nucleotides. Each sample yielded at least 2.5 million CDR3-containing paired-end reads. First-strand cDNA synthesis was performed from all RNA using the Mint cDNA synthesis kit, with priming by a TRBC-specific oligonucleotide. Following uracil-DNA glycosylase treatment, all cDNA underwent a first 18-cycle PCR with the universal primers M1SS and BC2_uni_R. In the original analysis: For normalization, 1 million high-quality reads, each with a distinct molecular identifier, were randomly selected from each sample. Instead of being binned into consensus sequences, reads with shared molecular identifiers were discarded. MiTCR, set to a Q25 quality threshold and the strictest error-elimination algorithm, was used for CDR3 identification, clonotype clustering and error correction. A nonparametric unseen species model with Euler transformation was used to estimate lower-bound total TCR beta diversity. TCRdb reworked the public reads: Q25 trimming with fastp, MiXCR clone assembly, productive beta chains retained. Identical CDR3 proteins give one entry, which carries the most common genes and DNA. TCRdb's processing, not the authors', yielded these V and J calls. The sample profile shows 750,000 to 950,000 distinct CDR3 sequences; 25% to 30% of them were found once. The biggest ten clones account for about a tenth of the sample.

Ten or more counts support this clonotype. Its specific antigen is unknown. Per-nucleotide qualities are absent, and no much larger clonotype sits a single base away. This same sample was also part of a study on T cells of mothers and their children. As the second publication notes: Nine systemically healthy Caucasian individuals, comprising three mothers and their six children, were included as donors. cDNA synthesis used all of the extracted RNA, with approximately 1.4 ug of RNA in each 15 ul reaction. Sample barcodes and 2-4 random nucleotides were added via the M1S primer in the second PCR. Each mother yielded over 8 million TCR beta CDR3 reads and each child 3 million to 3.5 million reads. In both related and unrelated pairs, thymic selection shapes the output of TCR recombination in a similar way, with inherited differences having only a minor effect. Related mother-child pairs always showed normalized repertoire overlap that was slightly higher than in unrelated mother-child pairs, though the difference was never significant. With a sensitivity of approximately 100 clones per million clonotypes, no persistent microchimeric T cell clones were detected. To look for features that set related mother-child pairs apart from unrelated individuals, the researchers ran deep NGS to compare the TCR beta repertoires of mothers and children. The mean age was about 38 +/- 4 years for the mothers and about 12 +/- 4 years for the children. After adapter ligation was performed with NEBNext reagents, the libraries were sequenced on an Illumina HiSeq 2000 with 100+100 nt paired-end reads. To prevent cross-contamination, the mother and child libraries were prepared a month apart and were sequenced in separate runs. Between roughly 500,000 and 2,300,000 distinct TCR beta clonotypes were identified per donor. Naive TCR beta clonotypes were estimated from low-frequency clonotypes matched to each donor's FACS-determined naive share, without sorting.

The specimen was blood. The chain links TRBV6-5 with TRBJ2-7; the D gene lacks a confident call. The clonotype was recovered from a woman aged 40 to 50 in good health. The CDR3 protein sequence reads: CASSKEYF. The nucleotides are TGTGCCAGCAGTAAGGAGTACTTC.